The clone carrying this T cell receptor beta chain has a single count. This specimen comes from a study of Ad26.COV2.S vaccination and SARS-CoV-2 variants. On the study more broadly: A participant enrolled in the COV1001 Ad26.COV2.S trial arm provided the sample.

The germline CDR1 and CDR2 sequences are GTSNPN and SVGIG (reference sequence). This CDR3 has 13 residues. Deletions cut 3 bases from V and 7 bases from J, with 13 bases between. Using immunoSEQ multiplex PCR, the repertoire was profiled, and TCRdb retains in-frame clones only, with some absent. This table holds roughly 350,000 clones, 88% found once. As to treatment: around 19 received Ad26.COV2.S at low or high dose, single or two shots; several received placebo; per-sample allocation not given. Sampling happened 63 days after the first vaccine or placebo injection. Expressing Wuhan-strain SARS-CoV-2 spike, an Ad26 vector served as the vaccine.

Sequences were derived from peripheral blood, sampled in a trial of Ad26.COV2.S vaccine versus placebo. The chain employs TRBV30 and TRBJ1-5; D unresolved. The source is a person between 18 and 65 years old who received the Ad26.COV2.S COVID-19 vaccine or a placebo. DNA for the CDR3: TGTGCCTGGAGCCCCTCGGAGGGCCAGCCCCAGCATTTT. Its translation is CAWSPSEGQPQHF.